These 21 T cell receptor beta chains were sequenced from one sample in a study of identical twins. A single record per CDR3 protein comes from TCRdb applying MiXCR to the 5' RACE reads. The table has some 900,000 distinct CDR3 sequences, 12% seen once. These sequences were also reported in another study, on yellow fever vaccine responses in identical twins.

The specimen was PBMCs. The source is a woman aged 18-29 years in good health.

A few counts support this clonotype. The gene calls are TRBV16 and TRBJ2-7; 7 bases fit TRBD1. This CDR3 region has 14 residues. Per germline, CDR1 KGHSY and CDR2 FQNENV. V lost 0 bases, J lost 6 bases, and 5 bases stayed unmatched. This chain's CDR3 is CASSQSGRGFEQYV. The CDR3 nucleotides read TGTGCCAGCAGCCAATCGGGCAGGGGGTTCGAGCAGTACGTC.

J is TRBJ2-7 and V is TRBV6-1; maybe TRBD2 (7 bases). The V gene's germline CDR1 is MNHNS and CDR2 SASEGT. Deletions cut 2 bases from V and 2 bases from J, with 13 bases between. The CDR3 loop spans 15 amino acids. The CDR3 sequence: CASSERGGPTYEQYF. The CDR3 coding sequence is TGTGCCAGCAGTGAACGCGGGGGCCCCACCTACGAGCAGTACTTC.

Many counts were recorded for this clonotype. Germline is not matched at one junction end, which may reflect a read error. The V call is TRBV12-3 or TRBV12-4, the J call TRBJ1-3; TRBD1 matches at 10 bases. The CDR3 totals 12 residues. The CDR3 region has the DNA TGCCTTGACAGGGGGCCTGGAAACACCATATATTTT. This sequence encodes CLDRGPGNTIYF.

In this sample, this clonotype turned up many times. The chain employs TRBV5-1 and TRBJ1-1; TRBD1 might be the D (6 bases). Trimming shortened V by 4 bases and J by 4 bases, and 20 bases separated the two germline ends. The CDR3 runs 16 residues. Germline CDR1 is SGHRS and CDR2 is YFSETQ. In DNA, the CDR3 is TGCGCCAGCAGCCCATTGACAGGACCAACTGTCACTGAAGCTTTCTTT. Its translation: CASSPLTGPTVTEAFF. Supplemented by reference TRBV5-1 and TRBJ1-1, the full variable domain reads KAGVTQTPRYLIKTRGQQVTLSCSPISGHRSVSWYQQTPGQGLQFLFEYFSETQRNKGNFPGRFSGRQFSNSRSEMNVSTLELGDSALYLCASSPLTGPTVTEAFFGQGTRLTVV.

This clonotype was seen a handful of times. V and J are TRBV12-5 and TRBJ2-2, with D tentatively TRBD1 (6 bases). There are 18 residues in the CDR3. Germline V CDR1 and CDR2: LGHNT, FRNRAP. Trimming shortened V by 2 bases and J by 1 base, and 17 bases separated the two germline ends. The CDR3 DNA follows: TGTGCTAGTGGTTTGTTCCCTAAACAGGGTCTGAACACCGGGGAGCTGTTTTTT. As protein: CASGLFPKQGLNTGELFF. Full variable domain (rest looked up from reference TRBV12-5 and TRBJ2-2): DARVTQTPRHKVTEMGQEVTMRCQPILGHNTVFWYRQTMMQGLELLAYFRNRAPLDDSGMPKDRFSAEMPDATLATLKIQPSEPRDSAVYFCASGLFPKQGLNTGELFFGEGSRLTVL.

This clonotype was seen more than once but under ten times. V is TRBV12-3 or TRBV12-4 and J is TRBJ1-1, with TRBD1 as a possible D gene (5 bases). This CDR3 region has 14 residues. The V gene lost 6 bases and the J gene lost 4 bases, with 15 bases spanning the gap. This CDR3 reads CASRRGTAGTEAFF. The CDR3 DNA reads TGTGCCAGCAGACGGGGGACGGCTGGCACTGAAGCTTTCTTT.

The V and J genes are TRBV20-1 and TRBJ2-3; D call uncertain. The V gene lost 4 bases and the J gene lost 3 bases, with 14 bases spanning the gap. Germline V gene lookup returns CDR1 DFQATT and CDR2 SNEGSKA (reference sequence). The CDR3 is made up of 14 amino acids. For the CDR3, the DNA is TGCAGTGCTAACCAGGACGGAGTTACAGATACGCAGTATTTT. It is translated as CSANQDGVTDTQYF.

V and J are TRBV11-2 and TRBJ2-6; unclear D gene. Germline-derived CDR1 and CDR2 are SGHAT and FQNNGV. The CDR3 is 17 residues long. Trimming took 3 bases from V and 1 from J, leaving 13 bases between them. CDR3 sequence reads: CASSLAQGVSGANVLTF. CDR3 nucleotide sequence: TGTGCCAGCAGCTTGGCTCAAGGAGTTTCTGGGGCCAACGTCCTGACTTTC.

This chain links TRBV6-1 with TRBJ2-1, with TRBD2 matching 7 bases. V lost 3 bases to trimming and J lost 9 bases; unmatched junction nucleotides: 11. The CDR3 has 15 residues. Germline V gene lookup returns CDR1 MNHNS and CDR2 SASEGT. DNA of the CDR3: TGTGCCAGCAGTGACTGGGAGGGACGGGGCGGTGAGCAGTTCTTC. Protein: CASSDWEGRGGEQFF.

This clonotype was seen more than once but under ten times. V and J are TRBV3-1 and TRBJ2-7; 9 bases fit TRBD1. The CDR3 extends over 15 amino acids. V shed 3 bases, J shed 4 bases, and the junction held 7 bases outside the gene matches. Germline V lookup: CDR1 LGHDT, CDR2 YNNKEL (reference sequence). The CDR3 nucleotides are TGTGCCAGCAGCCACCCGACAGGGGGTCGTTACGAGCAGTACTTC. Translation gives CASSHPTGGRYEQYF.

The CDR3 region has the DNA TGCGCCAGCAGCCACCAGAATTTGAACACTGAAGCTTTCTTT. Its protein is CASSHQNLNTEAFF. The rearrangement links TRBV4-1 to TRBJ1-1; D uncertain. The germline gives CDR1 MGHRA, CDR2 YSYEKL. The CDR3 totals 14 residues. Trimming shortened V by 3 bases and J by 0 bases, and 8 bases separated the two germline ends.

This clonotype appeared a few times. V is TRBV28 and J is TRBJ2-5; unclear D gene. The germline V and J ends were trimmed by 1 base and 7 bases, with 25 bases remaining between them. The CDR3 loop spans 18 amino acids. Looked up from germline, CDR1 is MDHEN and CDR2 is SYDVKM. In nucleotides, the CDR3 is TGTGCCAGCAGTTTATTCCGGGTTGTTCGAGACTCCAACAGGACCCAGTACTTC. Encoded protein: CASSLFRVVRDSNRTQYF. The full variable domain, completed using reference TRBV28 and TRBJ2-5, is DVKVTQSSRYLVKRTGEKVFLECVQDMDHENMFWYRQDPGLGLRLIYFSYDVKMKEKGDIPEGYSVSREKKERFSLILESASTNQTSMYLCASSLFRVVRDSNRTQYFGPGTRLLVL.

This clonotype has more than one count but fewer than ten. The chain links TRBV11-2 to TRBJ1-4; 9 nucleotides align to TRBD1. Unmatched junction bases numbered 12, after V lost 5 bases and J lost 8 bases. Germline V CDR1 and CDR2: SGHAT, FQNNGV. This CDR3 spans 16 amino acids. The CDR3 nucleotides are TGTGCCAGCAGCCCAAGAGGCACAGGGGGCCTGGAAAAACTGTTTTTT. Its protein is CASSPRGTGGLEKLFF.

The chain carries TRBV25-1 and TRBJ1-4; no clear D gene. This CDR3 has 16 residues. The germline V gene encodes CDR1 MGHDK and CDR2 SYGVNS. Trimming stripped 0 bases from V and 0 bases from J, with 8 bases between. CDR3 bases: TGTGCCAGCAGTGAATATTGGGGTACAACTAATGAAAAACTGTTTTTT. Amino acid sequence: CASSEYWGTTNEKLFF.

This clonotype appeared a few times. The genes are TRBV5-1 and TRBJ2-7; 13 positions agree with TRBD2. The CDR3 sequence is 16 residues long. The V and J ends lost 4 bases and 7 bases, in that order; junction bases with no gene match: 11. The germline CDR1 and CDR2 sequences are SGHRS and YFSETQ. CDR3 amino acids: CASSLGTSGTLREQYF. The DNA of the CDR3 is TGCGCCAGCAGCCTTGGGACTAGCGGGACGCTCCGGGAGCAGTACTTC. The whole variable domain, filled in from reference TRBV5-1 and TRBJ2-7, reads KAGVTQTPRYLIKTRGQQVTLSCSPISGHRSVSWYQQTPGQGLQFLFEYFSETQRNKGNFPGRFSGRQFSNSRSEMNVSTLELGDSALYLCASSLGTSGTLREQYFGPGTRLTVT.

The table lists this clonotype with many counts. CDR3 loop: CASSLTLLAPYEQYV. DNA of the CDR3: TGTGCCAGCAGCCTCACCCTATTAGCACCCTACGAGCAGTACGTC. This rearrangement joins TRBV6-2 or TRBV6-3 to TRBJ2-7; D is unclear. The germline CDR1 and CDR2 sequences are MNHEY and SVGEGT. Trimming took off 6 bases at V and 2 bases at J, with 17 bases between the two ends. This CDR3 is 15 amino acids long.

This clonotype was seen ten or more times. The CDR3 reads CASSWRGAGQETQYF. In nucleotides, the CDR3 is TGTGCCAGCAGCTGGAGGGGCGCCGGACAAGAGACCCAGTACTTC. V gene TRBV27 combines with J gene TRBJ2-5; D is perhaps TRBD2 (6 bases). From germline, CDR1 is MNHEY and CDR2 SMNVEV (reference sequence). Trimming took off 6 bases at V and 2 bases at J, with 16 bases between the two ends. This CDR3 region has 15 residues.

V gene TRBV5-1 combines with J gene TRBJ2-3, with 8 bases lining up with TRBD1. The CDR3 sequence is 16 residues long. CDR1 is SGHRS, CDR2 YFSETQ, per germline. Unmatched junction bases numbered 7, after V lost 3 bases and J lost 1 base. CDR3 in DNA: TGCGCCAGCAGCTGGGGGACGGGACAGGGCACAGATACGCAGTATTTT. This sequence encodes CASSWGTGQGTDTQYF. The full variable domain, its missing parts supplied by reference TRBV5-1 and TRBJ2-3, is KAGVTQTPRYLIKTRGQQVTLSCSPISGHRSVSWYQQTPGQGLQFLFEYFSETQRNKGNFPGRFSGRQFSNSRSEMNVSTLELGDSALYLCASSWGTGQGTDTQYFGPGTRLTVL.

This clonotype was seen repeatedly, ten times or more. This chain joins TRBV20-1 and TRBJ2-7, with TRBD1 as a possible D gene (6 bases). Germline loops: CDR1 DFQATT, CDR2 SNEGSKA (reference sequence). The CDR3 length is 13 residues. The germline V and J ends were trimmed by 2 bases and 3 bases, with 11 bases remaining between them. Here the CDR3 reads CSARRQVDYEQYF. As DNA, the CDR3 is TGCAGTGCTAGAAGACAGGTGGACTACGAGCAGTACTTC.

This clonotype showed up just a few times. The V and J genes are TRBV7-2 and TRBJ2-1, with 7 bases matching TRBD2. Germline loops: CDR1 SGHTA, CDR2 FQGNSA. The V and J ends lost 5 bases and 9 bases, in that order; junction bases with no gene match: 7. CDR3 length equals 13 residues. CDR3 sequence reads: CASSPEGLFEQFF. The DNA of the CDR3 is TGTGCCAGCAGCCCAGAGGGACTATTTGAGCAGTTCTTC. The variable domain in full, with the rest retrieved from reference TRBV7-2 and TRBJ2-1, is GAGVSQSPSNKVTEKGKDVELRCDPISGHTALYWYRQSLGQGLEFLIYFQGNSAPDKSGLPSDRFSAERTGGSVSTLTIQRTQQEDSAVYLCASSPEGLFEQFFGPGTRLTVL.

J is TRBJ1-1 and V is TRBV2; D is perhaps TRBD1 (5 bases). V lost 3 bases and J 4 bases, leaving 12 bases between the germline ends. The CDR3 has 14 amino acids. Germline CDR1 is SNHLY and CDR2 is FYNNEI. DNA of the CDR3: TGTGCCAGCAGTGAGGGGGTCGGGAGCACTGAAGCTTTCTTT. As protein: CASSEGVGSTEAFF.